Presented here are 8 T cell receptor beta chains from one specimen sequenced in a study of blood T cell repertoires in COVID-19 (dated by TCRdb to the early 2020s). Library generation was performed with the immunoSEQ multiplex PCR assay. Imported from immuneACCESS, the table was reduced by TCRdb to in-frame sequences with V and J called. These copies leave out some clones; in studies compared against another copy, an unresolved V gene accounts for under half, and the cause of the remainder is not known. For this sample the table gives 60,000 to 70,000 clones, of which about 91% were detected only once. Around 14% of the sample comes from the top ten. The sample comprised peripheral blood. The receptors come from a human donor with active COVID-19. The donor label of this sample is uncertain.

The rearrangement joins TRBV28 to TRBJ1-3, with TRBD1 as a possible D gene (6 bases). This CDR3 spans 15 amino acids. Germline CDR1 is MDHEN and CDR2 is SYDVKM. V lost 9 bases and J lost 4, with 19 bases in between. The CDR3 DNA follows: TGTGCCAGTCTCAACAGGGCCTCGGGAGGAAACACCATATATTTT. Encoded protein: CASLNRASGGNTIYF.

This chain uses TRBV28 with TRBJ1-6; D is unclear. Germline CDR1 reads MDHEN; CDR2 reads SYDVKM. This CDR3 has 18 amino acids. V was shortened by 7 bases and J by 0 bases, with 19 bases between the two germline ends. CDR3 loop: CASTLRYGSGSYNSPLHF. CDR3 bases: TGTGCCAGCACCTTGAGGTACGGGAGCGGCTCCTATAATTCACCCCTCCACTTT.

V is TRBV7-2 and J is TRBJ2-5; 11 bases are a match to TRBD2. This CDR3 contains 15 residues. With 5 bases clipped from V and 4 bases from J, the junction kept 6 bases outside the gene matches. Germline assignment: CDR1 SGHTA and CDR2 FQGNSA. CDR3 loop: CASSTTSGSAETQYF. In DNA form, the CDR3 reads TGTGCCAGCAGCACTACTAGCGGGAGTGCAGAGACCCAGTACTTC.

The V gene is TRBV7-2, the J gene TRBJ2-1; possibly TRBD2 for D (5 bases). V dropped 0 bases and J dropped 7 bases, with 13 bases sitting between them. The V gene's germline CDR1 is SGHTA and CDR2 FQGNSA. The CDR3 loop spans 15 amino acids. CDR3: CASSLAGVGRNEQFF. The CDR3 DNA is TGTGCCAGCAGCTTAGCGGGAGTTGGGAGAAATGAGCAGTTCTTC.

This chain uses TRBV2 with TRBJ2-7; the D gene is possibly TRBD1 (5 bases). CDR1 and CDR2 from the germline V gene are SNHLY and FYNNEI. Trimming shortened V by 8 bases and J by 2 bases, and 16 bases separated the two germline ends. The CDR3 loop spans 14 amino acids. CDR3: CASDPQGFPYEQYF. For the CDR3, the DNA is TGTGCCAGCGATCCTCAGGGATTTCCCTACGAGCAGTACTTC.

This clone has a single count. This chain uses TRBV6-2 or TRBV6-3 with TRBJ2-1; possible D gene TRBD2, 5 bases. The CDR3 contains 16 residues. V was pared by 0 bases and J by 9 bases, with 18 bases between. In germline, CDR1 is MNHEY, CDR2 SVGEGT. The CDR3 loop is CASSYSPASLLGEQFF. The CDR3 coding sequence is TGTGCCAGCAGTTACTCCCCGGCTAGCCTACTGGGTGAGCAGTTCTTC.

The chain combines TRBV11-3 with TRBJ2-7, with 8 bases matching TRBD1. V was pared by 1 base and J by 5 bases, with 7 bases of the junction left unmatched. The CDR3 has 15 amino acids. The germline V gene has CDR1 SGHNT and CDR2 YENEEA. The CDR3 DNA sequence: TGTGCCAGCAGCTTAGGAAGACAGGGGTACGACGAGCAGTACTTC. Its protein product is CASSLGRQGYDEQYF.

The rearrangement links TRBV9 to TRBJ2-5; TRBD2 aligns across 10 bases. The CDR3 consists of 15 residues. V lost 0 bases and J lost 6; bases outside the gene matches: 5. Germline V CDR1 and CDR2: SGDLS, YYNGEE. As DNA, the CDR3 is TGTGCCAGCAGCGTAGCTAGCGGGAGACTCCAGACCCAGTACTTC. The encoded protein is CASSVASGRLQTQYF.